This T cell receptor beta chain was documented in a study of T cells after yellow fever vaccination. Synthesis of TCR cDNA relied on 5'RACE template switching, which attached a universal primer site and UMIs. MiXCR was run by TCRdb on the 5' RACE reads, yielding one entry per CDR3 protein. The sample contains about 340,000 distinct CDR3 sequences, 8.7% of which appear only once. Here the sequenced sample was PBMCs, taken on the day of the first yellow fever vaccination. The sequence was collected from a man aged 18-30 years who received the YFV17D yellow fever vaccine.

CDR3 DNA: TGCAGCGTTCGGGGTCCAGTCCTAGGGACCCAGTACTTC. This encodes CSVRGPVLGTQYF. The rearrangement uses TRBV29-1 and TRBJ2-5; D perhaps matches TRBD2 (5 bases). Trimming left V 5 bases short and J 7 bases short, with 17 bases between. Germline loops: CDR1 SQVTM, CDR2 ANQGSEA. The CDR3 has 13 residues.